Listed here are 6 T cell receptor beta chains from one sample, sequenced in a study of shared clonotypes between healthy human individuals (TCRdb year 2020). The library was generated by the immunoSEQ multiplex PCR assay. The table was pulled from immuneACCESS by TCRdb, which kept in-frame rearrangements only. Such tables lose some clones; where checked, under half of the loss comes from unresolved V genes, and the rest has no known cause. The sample table lists about 2.4 million clones, 80% to 95% of them with a count of one. The ten largest clones represent 0.36% of the sample. Sequenced input: naive CD4+ T cells from PBMCs. The sample's cell subset or site label, decoded: CD45RA+ positively selected. These receptors all stem from a man aged 18 to 35 in good health. Some clones in this sample may be carry-over from other donors' samples.

The CDR3 nucleotides read TGTGCCAGCAGTGACTTGAGCGGGAGGGTAGCAGGGGAGCAGTTCTTC. Encoded protein: CASSDLSGRVAGEQFF. The chain is built from TRBV6-4 and TRBJ2-1; TRBD2 aligns across 10 bases. This CDR3 is 16 amino acids long. Trimming removed 1 base from V and 10 bases from J; junction bases left unmatched: 10. Germline loops: CDR1 MRHNA, CDR2 SNTAGT.

The chain links TRBV28 to TRBJ2-5; D uncertain. The J call may be in error: the DNA end matches TRBJ2-7 better. CDR1 and CDR2 (germline): MDHEN, SYDVKM. The CDR3 runs 12 residues. The CDR3 is CASSYPTYEQYF. CDR3 bases: TGTGCCAGCAGTTATCCTACATACGAGCAGTACTTC.

The sample holds one count of this clone. The chain uses TRBV29-1 and TRBJ1-2, with D unresolved. Germline CDR1 is SQVTM and CDR2 is ANQGSEA. Trimming pared 4 bases from V and 1 base from J, leaving 7 bases between. This CDR3 is 12 amino acids long. CDR3 DNA: TGCAGCGTTGGAGCGATTAACTATGGCTACACCTTC. Its translation is CSVGAINYGYTF.

The V and J genes are TRBV29-1 and TRBJ2-1; D might be TRBD2 (5 bases). Germline V gives CDR1 SQVTM, CDR2 ANQGSEA. The CDR3 sequence is 15 residues long. V was trimmed by 4 bases and J by 2 bases, leaving 15 bases between them. CDR3 nucleotides: TGCAGCGTTGTGGGTGGAGGCAATACCTACAATGAGCAGTTCTTC. Its translation is CSVVGGGNTYNEQFF.

The chain couples TRBV29-1 to TRBJ2-1, with D possibly called TRBD1 or TRBD2 (5 bases each). The CDR3 spans 14 residues. CDR1 is SQVTM and CDR2 is ANQGSEA in the germline V gene. Deletions cut 2 bases from V and 9 bases from J, with 17 bases between. In DNA form, the CDR3 reads TGCAGCGTTGAAAGGGGAACGGGATATAGTGAGCAGTTCTTC. Translating gives CSVERGTGYSEQFF.

This sequence joins TRBV27 and TRBJ2-2; TRBD2 agrees at 12 bases. Germline values: CDR1 MNHEY, CDR2 SMNVEV (reference sequence). The CDR3 extends over 17 amino acids. V gave up 8 bases and J gave up 5 bases; unmatched junction bases: 12. CDR3 in amino acids: CASRSISTSGRTGELFF. Written as DNA, the CDR3 is TGTGCCAGCCGGTCCATTTCGACTAGCGGGAGAACCGGGGAGCTGTTTTTT.